This passage covers 7 T cell receptor beta chains from one sample sequenced in a study of blood T cell repertoires in COVID-19. The data were produced by immunoSEQ multiplex PCR, yet TCRdb's version contains in-frame clones alone and is incomplete. The sample has roughly 170,000 clones, 84% seen once. Material for sequencing was peripheral blood. The source of these receptors is a human donor in a cohort sampled during active COVID-19.

The CDR3 DNA reads TGTGCCAGCATAGGAGTCGACGAGCAGTACTTC. As protein: CASIGVDEQYF. V is TRBV6-5 and J is TRBJ2-7; no clear D gene. The germline V gene has CDR1 MNHEY and CDR2 SVGAGI. The CDR3 has 11 residues. V gave up 7 bases and J gave up 5 bases, with 9 bases separating them.

Worth noting for this clone: Its ends do not fully match the called genes, so a read error is possible. The rearrangement joins TRBV7-7 to TRBJ2-1; 16 nucleotides agree with TRBD2. The CDR3 loop spans 18 amino acids. CDR1 is SSHAT, CDR2 FNYEAQ, per germline (reference sequence). CDR3: CASSSLPGTSGGATEQFF. The DNA of the CDR3 is TGTGCTAGCAGCTCACTACCCGGGACTAGCGGGGGGGCCACTGAGCAGTTCTTC.

CDR3 nucleotide sequence: TGTGCCAGCAGCATTACAGGAAACTCCTACGAGCAGTACTTC. It encodes CASSITGNSYEQYF. The gene calls are TRBV13 and TRBJ2-7, with D tentatively TRBD1 (5 bases). The germline CDR1 and CDR2 sequences are PRHDT and FYEKMQ (reference sequence). Trimming left V 5 bases short and J 0 bases short, with 11 bases between. The CDR3 runs 14 residues.

CDR3 sequence (DNA): TGTGCCAGCAGCTTATCCGGGCGGGGCAATCAGCCCCAGCATTTT. The encoded protein is CASSLSGRGNQPQHF. The chain is built from TRBV7-2 and TRBJ1-5; D is undetermined. The V gene lost 2 bases and the J gene lost 2 bases, with 10 bases spanning the gap. Germline V gives CDR1 SGHTA, CDR2 FQGNSA. This CDR3 has 15 residues. The entire variable domain, with the rest obtained from reference TRBV7-2 and TRBJ1-5, is as follows: GAGVSQSPSNKVTEKGKDVELRCDPISGHTALYWYRQSLGQGLEFLIYFQGNSAPDKSGLPSDRFSAERTGGSVSTLTIQRTQQEDSAVYLCASSLSGRGNQPQHFGDGTRLSIL.

The V gene is TRBV27, the J gene TRBJ1-5, with D perhaps TRBD1 (5 bases). With 6 bases removed from V and 11 bases from J, the gap between germline ends came to 14 bases. Germline CDR1 reads MNHEY; CDR2 reads SMNVEV (reference sequence). There are 12 residues in the CDR3. The CDR3 sequence: CASSAGGGTQHF. The CDR3 bases are TGTGCCAGCAGCGCTGGGGGGGGGACCCAGCATTTT.

This chain joins TRBV5-4 and TRBJ1-1; 7 nucleotides match TRBD1. The CDR3 totals 14 residues. Trimming removed 2 bases from V and 7 bases from J; junction bases left unmatched: 8. Looked up from germline, CDR1 is SGHNT and CDR2 is YYREEE (reference sequence). The CDR3: CASSFLTGSGEAFF. CDR3 DNA: TGTGCCAGCAGCTTCCTGACAGGGAGTGGTGAAGCTTTCTTT.

This chain joins TRBV5-1 and TRBJ1-3; tentative D call: TRBD1 (5 bases). V shed 6 bases and J shed 0 bases, with 13 bases lying between them. Per germline, CDR1 SGHRS and CDR2 YFSETQ. The CDR3 has 15 amino acids. The CDR3 sequence: CASKQVSASGNTIYF. Here the CDR3 DNA reads TGCGCCAGCAAACAGGTGTCGGCCTCTGGAAACACCATATATTTT.